These 15 T cell receptor beta chains were all obtained from the same sample, sequenced in a study of cytomegalovirus exposure and HLA in healthy donors. The PCR made use of 60 Vbeta and 13 Jbeta primers. TCRdb's copy holds only in-frame clones and misses some; the assay was immunoSEQ multiplex PCR. The data contain hundreds of thousands of clones, around 70% of them singletons. Sample: PBMCs. The source of these receptors is a man in his forties in good health and CMV-seropositive.

This clone was detected only a few times. The rearrangement links TRBV6-6 to TRBJ1-5; D is possibly TRBD1 (5 bases). The CDR3 length is 15 residues. V lost 0 bases and J lost 5, with 11 bases in between. Germline V gene data show CDR1 as MNHNY and CDR2 as SVGAGI (reference sequence). The CDR3 nucleotides are TGTGCCAGCAGTTACTCTCAGGGATTGGATCAGCCCCAGCATTTT. Protein: CASSYSQGLDQPQHF.

This chain connects TRBV10-3 to TRBJ2-5, with 9 bases fitting TRBD1. The V gene's germline CDR1 is ENHRY and CDR2 SYGVKD. The CDR3 runs to 14 residues. V lost 4 bases and J lost 5; bases outside the gene matches: 5. CDR3 coding DNA: TGTGCCATCAGTGCACAGGGGGCTGGGGAGACCCAGTACTTC. This codes for CAISAQGAGETQYF.

The rearrangement links TRBV7-2 to TRBJ1-1, with D possibly TRBD1 on 5 matching bases. Trimming pared 1 base from V and 6 bases from J, leaving 12 bases between. There are 14 residues in the CDR3. Germline V CDR1 and CDR2: SGHTA, FQGNSA. CDR3 in DNA: TGTGCCAGCAGCTTAGGGGGGGTCCGACCTGAAGCTTTCTTT. Its protein product is CASSLGGVRPEAFF. Based on the CDR3 plus reference TRBV7-2 and TRBJ1-1, the full variable domain is GAGVSQSPSNKVTEKGKDVELRCDPISGHTALYWYRQSLGQGLEFLIYFQGNSAPDKSGLPSDRFSAERTGGSVSTLTIQRTQQEDSAVYLCASSLGGVRPEAFFGQGTRLTVV.

V is TRBV19 and J is TRBJ1-5, with 7 nucleotides matching TRBD1. V dropped 3 bases and J dropped 1; count of bases not matched to a gene: 12. Germline V gene lookup returns CDR1 LNHDA and CDR2 SQIVND (reference sequence). The CDR3 contains 18 residues. The CDR3 protein is CASSIQPRDSRSNQPQHF. The CDR3 nucleotides are TGTGCCAGTAGTATCCAACCTAGGGACAGTAGAAGCAATCAGCCCCAGCATTTT.

This clone was counted once. The chain links TRBV18 to TRBJ1-5, with D perhaps TRBD1 (6 bases). Trimming stripped 3 bases from V and 2 bases from J, with 8 bases between. CDR1 and CDR2 from the germline V gene are KGHSH and LQKENI. The CDR3 runs 14 residues. The CDR3 protein is CASSPRTGNQPQHF. CDR3 nucleotide sequence: TGTGCCAGCTCACCCAGGACAGGCAATCAGCCCCAGCATTTT.

The chain is built from TRBV13 and TRBJ1-3; D is perhaps TRBD1 (5 bases). CDR3 length: 14 residues. The ends were cut back, 5 bases at V and 4 bases at J, with 12 bases in the middle. The germline gives CDR1 PRHDT, CDR2 FYEKMQ (reference sequence). Here the CDR3 DNA reads TGTGCCAGCAGCCTCAGACAGTCCGGAAACACCATATATTTT. This gives the protein CASSLRQSGNTIYF.

This clone was counted only a few times. The CDR3 DNA reads TGTGCCAGCACCCACAGGGTTAGCACAGATACGCAGTATTTT. Residues: CASTHRVSTDTQYF. The rearrangement uses TRBV6-6 and TRBJ2-3; tentative D call: TRBD1 (6 bases). CDR3 size: 14 residues. Between the trimmed V and J ends, which lost 7 bases and 0 bases, there was a span of 11 bases. Germline V gene sequence: CDR1 MNHNY, CDR2 SVGAGI (reference sequence).

The J gene is TRBJ2-2, the V gene TRBV27; D is perhaps TRBD1 (6 bases). Per the germline V gene, CDR1 is MNHEY and CDR2 is SMNVEV (reference sequence). This CDR3 is 12 amino acids long. Between the trimmed V and J ends, which lost 8 bases and 8 bases, there was a span of 12 bases. CDR3 nucleotides: TGTGCCAGCGGCCTCCAGGGGGGGGAGCTGTTTTTT. This encodes CASGLQGGELFF.

Only a few counts were recorded for this clone. The genes are TRBV5-1 and TRBJ1-6; unclear D gene. This CDR3 region has 14 residues. From germline, CDR1 is SGHRS and CDR2 YFSETQ. Deletions cut 4 bases from V and 7 bases from J, with 12 bases between. The CDR3 loop is CASSEEGNNSPLHF. CDR3 nucleotides: TGCGCCAGCAGCGAAGAGGGAAACAATTCACCCCTCCACTTT.

This clone was observed a handful of times. V usage is TRBV5-1 and J usage is TRBJ2-2; 10 nucleotides match TRBD2. CDR3 size: 18 residues. With 2 bases clipped from V and 4 bases from J, the junction kept 11 bases outside the gene matches. In germline, CDR1 is SGHRS, CDR2 YFSETQ. The CDR3 DNA reads TGCGCCAGCAGCTTCTACATATTCCGACTAGCGGGCACCGGGGAGCTGTTTTTT. It specifies CASSFYIFRLAGTGELFF.

The chain employs TRBV6-5 and TRBJ2-2; 8 nucleotides match TRBD2. With 2 bases clipped from V and 4 bases from J, the junction kept 6 bases outside the gene matches. Germline CDR1 MNHEY, CDR2 SVGAGI. CDR3 length: 16 residues. The CDR3 here is CASSYGGGRVTGELFF. The CDR3, as DNA: TGTGCCAGCAGTTACGGCGGGGGGCGGGTCACCGGGGAGCTGTTTTTT.

V usage is TRBV5-8 and J usage is TRBJ1-5, with 8 bases matching TRBD1. CDR3 size: 16 residues. Germline assignment: CDR1 SGHTS and CDR2 YDEGEE. Losses at the gene ends were 2 bases for V and 4 bases for J; bases not matched to a gene: 8. The CDR3 sequence is CASSFQGARGNQPQHF. The CDR3, as DNA: TGTGCCAGCAGCTTTCAGGGGGCGAGGGGAAATCAGCCCCAGCATTTT.

The chain is built from TRBV11-2 and TRBJ2-3, with TRBD2 matching over 12 bases. V shed 7 bases, J shed 3 bases, and the junction held 5 bases outside the gene matches. Germline CDR1 SGHAT, CDR2 FQNNGV. The CDR3 extends over 15 amino acids. This CDR3 reads CASTQLAGGTDTQYF. The CDR3 nucleotides read TGTGCCAGCACCCAGCTAGCGGGGGGGACAGATACGCAGTATTTT. Full variable domain (remainder filled in from reference TRBV11-2 and TRBJ2-3): EAGVAQSPRYKIIEKRQSVAFWCNPISGHATLYWYQQILGQGPKLLIQFQNNGVVDDSQLPKDRFSAERLKGVDSTLKIQPAKLEDSAVYLCASTQLAGGTDTQYFGPGTRLTVL.

The chain carries TRBV27 and TRBJ2-3; tentative D call: TRBD2 (6 bases). The CDR3 sequence is 15 residues long. V gave up 3 bases and J gave up 2 bases, with 12 bases separating them. Germline V lookup: CDR1 MNHEY, CDR2 SMNVEV (reference sequence). The CDR3 reads CASSLRGVPTDTQYF. In DNA form, the CDR3 reads TGTGCCAGCAGTTTGCGCGGGGTCCCCACAGATACGCAGTATTTT.

The V gene is TRBV10-3, the J gene TRBJ1-2, with 9 positions matching TRBD1. Germline V gene sequence: CDR1 ENHRY, CDR2 SYGVKD. Losses at the gene ends were 4 bases for V and 0 bases for J; bases not matched to a gene: 9. This CDR3 comprises 17 residues. This chain's CDR3 is CAISAGTGLITNYGYTF. The CDR3 DNA reads as TGTGCCATCAGTGCCGGGACAGGGCTAATAACTAACTATGGCTACACCTTC.